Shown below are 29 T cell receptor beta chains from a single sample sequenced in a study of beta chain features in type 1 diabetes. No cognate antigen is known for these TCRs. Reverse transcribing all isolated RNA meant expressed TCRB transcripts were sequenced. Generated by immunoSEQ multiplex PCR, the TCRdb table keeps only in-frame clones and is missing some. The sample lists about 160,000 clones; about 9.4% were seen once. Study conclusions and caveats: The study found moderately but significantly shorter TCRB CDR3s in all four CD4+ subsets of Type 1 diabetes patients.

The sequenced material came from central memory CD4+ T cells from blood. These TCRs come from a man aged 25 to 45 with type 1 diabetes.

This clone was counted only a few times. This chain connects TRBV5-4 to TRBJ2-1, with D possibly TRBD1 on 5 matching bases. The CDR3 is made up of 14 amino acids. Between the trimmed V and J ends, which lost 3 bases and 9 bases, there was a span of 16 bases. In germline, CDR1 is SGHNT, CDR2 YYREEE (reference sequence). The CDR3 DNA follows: TGTGCCAGCAGCTCTTCCTCAAGGGGCGGTGAGCAGTTCTTC. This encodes CASSSSSRGGEQFF.

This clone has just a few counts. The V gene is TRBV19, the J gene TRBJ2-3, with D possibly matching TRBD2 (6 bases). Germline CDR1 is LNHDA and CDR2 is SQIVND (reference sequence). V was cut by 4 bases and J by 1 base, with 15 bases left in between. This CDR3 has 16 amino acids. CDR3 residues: CASSKRDGSGTDTQYF. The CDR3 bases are TGTGCCAGTAGTAAGAGGGACGGGAGCGGCACAGATACGCAGTATTTT. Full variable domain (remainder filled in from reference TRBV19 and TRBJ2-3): DGGITQSPKYLFRKEGQNVTLSCEQNLNHDAMYWYRQDPGQGLRLIYYSQIVNDFQKGDIAEGYSVSREKKESFPLTVTSAQKNPTAFYLCASSKRDGSGTDTQYFGPGTRLTVL.

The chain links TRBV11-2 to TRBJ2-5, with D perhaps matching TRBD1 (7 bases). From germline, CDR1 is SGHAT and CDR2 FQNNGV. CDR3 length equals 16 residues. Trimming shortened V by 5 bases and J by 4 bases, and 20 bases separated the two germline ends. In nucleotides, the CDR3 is TGTGCCAGCAGCCGAGGACAGGCGCGGGATGGAGAGACCCAGTACTTC. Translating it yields CASSRGQARDGETQYF.

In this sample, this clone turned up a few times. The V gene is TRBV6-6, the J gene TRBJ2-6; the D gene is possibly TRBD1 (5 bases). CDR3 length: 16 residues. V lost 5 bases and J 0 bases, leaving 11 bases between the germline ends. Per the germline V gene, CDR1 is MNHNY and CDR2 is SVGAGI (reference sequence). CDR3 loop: CASSIDSYSGANVLTF. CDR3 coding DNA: TGTGCCAGCAGTATCGACAGCTACTCTGGGGCCAACGTCCTGACTTTC.

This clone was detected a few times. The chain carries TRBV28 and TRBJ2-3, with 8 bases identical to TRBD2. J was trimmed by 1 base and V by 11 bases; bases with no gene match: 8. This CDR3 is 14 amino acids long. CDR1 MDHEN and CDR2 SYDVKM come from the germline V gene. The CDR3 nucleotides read TGTGCCGCGGGCCGGGGGGGTGGCACAGATACGCAGTATTTT. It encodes CAAGRGGGTDTQYF.

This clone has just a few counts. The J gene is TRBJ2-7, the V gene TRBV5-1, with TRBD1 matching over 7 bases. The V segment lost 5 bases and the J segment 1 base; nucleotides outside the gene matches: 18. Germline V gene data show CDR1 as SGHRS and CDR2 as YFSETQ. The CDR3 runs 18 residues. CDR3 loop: CASSQPSLTRGYSYEQYF. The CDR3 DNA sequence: TGCGCCAGCAGTCAACCCAGCCTAACCAGGGGGTATTCCTACGAGCAGTACTTC.

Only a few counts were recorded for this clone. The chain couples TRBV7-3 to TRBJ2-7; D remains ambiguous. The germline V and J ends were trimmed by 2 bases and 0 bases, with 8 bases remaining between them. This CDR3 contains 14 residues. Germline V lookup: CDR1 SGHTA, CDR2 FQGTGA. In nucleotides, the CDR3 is TGTGCCAGCAGCTTAGGCCCCAGCTCCTACGAGCAGTACTTC. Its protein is CASSLGPSSYEQYF. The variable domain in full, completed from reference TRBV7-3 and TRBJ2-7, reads GAGVSQTPSNKVTEKGKYVELRCDPISGHTALYWYRQSLGQGPEFLIYFQGTGAADDSGLPNDRFFAVRPEGSVSTLKIQRTERGDSAVYLCASSLGPSSYEQYFGPGTRLTVT.

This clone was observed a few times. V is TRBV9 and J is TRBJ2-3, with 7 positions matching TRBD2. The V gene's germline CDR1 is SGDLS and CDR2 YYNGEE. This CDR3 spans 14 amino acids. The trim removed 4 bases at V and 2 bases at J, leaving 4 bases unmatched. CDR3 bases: TGTGCCAGCAGCCAGACTAGCTTCACAGATACGCAGTATTTT. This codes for CASSQTSFTDTQYF.

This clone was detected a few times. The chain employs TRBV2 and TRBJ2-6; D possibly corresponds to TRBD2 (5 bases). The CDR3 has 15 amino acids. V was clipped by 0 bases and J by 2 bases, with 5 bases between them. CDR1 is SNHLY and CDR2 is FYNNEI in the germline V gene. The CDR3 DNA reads TGTGCCAGCAGTGAAGCGCGGGCTGGGGCCAACGTCCTGACTTTC. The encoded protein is CASSEARAGANVLTF.

The CDR3 reads CASSSRQTDTQYF. The CDR3 coding sequence is TGTGCCAGCAGTTCCCGACAGACAGATACGCAGTATTTT. The gene calls are TRBV2 and TRBJ2-3; TRBD1 is a possible D gene (5 bases). The CDR3 totals 13 residues. V gave up 5 bases and J gave up 3 bases, with 9 bases separating them. Germline loops: CDR1 SNHLY, CDR2 FYNNEI. The full variable domain, completed using reference TRBV2 and TRBJ2-3, is EPEVTQTPSHQVTQMGQEVILRCVPISNHLYFYWYRQILGQKVEFLVSFYNNEISEKSEIFDDQFSVERPDGSNFTLKIRSTKLEDSAMYFCASSSRQTDTQYFGPGTRLTVL.

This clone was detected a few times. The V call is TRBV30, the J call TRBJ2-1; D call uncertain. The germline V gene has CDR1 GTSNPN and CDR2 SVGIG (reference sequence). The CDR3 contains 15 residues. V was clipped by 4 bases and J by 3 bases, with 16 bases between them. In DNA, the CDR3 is TGTGCCTGGACCCTGGTAGTCGGAGACTACAATGAGCAGTTCTTC. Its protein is CAWTLVVGDYNEQFF.

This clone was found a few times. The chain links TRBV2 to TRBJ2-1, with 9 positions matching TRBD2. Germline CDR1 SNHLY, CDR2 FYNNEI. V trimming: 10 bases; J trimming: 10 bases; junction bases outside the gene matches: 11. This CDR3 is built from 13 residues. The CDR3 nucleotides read TGTGCCACCCTGACTAGCGGAGCGGGGGAGCAGTTCTTC. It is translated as CATLTSGAGEQFF.

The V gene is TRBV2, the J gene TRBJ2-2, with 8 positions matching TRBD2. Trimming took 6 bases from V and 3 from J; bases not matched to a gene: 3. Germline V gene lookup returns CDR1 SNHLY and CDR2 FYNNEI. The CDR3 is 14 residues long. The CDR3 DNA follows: TGTGCCAGCAGAGCGGGAGTAGACACCGGGGAGCTGTTTTTT. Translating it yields CASRAGVDTGELFF.

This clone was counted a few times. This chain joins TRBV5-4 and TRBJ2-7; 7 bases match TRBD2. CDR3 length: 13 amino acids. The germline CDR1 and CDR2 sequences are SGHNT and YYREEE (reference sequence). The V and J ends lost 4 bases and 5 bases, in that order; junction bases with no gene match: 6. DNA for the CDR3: TGTGCCAGCAGCCAGTCTAGCGGTGACGAGCAGTACTTC. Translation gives CASSQSSGDEQYF. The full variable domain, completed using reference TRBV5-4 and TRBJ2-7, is ETGVTQSPTHLIKTRGQQVTLRCSSQSGHNTVSWYQQALGQGPQFIFQYYREEENGRGNFPPRFSGLQFPNYSSELNVNALELDDSALYLCASSQSSGDEQYFGPGTRLTVT.

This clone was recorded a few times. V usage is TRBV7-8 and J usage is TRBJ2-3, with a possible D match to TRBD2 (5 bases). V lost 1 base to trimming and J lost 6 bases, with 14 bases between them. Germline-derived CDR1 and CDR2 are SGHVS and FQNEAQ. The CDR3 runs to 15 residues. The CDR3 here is CASSLVGLAGDTQYF. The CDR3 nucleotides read TGTGCCAGCAGCTTAGTTGGGCTAGCCGGGGATACGCAGTATTTT.

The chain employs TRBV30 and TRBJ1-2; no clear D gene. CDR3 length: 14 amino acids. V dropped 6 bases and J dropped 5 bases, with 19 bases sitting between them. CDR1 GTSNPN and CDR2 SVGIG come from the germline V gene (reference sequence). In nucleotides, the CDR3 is TGTGCCTGTACCTTGGATATTACGGGGTATGGCTACACCTTC. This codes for CACTLDITGYGYTF.

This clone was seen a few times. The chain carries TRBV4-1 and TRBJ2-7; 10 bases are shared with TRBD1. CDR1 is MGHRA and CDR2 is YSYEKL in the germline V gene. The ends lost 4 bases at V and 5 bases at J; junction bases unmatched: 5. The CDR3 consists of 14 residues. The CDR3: CASSLSGQGDEQYF. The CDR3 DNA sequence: TGCGCCAGCAGCCTATCAGGACAGGGGGACGAGCAGTACTTC.

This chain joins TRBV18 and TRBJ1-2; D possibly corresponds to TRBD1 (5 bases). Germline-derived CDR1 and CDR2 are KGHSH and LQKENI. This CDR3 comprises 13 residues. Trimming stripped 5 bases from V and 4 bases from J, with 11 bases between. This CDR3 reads CASSEGRGYGYTF. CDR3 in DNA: TGTGCCAGCTCAGAAGGAAGGGGCTATGGCTACACCTTC.

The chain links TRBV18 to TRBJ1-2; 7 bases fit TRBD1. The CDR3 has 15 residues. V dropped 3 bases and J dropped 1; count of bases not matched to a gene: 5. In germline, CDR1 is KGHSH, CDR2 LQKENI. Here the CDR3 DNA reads TGTGCCAGCTCACCGGGACAGACTGATAACTATGGCTACACCTTC. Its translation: CASSPGQTDNYGYTF.

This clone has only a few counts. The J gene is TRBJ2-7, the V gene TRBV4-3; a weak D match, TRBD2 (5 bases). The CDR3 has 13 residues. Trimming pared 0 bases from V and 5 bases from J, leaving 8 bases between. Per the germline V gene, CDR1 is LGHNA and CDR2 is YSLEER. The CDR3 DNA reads TGCGCCAGCAGCCAAGATTTCGGGGACGAGCAGTACTTC. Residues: CASSQDFGDEQYF.

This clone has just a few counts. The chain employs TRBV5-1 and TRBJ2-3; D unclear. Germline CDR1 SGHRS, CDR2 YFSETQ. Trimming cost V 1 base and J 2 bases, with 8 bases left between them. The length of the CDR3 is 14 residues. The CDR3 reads CASSLRRITDTQYF. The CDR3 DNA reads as TGCGCCAGCAGCTTGAGGAGAATCACAGATACGCAGTATTTT.

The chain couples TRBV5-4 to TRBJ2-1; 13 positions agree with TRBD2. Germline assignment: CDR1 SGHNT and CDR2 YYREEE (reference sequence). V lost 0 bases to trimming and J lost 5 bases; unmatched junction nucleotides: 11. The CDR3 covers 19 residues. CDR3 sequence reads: CASSLGGLAGFRLHNEQFF. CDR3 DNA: TGTGCCAGCAGCTTGGGGGGACTAGCGGGATTTCGCCTTCACAATGAGCAGTTCTTC.

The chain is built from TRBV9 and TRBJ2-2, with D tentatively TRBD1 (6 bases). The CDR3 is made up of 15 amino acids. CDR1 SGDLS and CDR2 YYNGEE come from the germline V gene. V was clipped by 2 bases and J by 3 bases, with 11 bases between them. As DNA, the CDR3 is TGTGCCAGCAGCGTTACAGGGTCGGACACCGGGGAGCTGTTTTTT. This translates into CASSVTGSDTGELFF.

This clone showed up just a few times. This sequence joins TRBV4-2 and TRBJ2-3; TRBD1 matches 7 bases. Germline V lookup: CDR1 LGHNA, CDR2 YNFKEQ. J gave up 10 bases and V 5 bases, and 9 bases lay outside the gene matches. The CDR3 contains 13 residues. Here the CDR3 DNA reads TGTGCCAGCAGCTTCAACAGGGGAGTGCCGCAGTATTTT. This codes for CASSFNRGVPQYF.

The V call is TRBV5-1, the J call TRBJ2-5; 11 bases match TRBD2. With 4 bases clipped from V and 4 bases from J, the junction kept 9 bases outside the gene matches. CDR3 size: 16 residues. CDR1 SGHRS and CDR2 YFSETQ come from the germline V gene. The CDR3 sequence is CASSRPTSGIRETQYF. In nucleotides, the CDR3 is TGCGCCAGCAGCCGGCCGACTAGCGGGATACGAGAGACCCAGTACTTC.

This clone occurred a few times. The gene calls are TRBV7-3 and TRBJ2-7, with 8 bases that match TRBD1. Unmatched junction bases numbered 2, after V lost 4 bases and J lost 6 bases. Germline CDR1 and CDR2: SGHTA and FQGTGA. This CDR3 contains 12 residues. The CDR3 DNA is TGTGCCAGCAGCTCGACAGGGGTCGAGCAGTACTTC. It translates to CASSSTGVEQYF.

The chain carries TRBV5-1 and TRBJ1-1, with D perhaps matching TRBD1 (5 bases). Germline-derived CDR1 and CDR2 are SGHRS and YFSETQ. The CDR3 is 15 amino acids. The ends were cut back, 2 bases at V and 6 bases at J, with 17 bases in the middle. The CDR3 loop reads CASSLRFGGGAEAFF. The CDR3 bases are TGCGCCAGCAGCTTAAGGTTCGGTGGAGGGGCTGAAGCTTTCTTT.

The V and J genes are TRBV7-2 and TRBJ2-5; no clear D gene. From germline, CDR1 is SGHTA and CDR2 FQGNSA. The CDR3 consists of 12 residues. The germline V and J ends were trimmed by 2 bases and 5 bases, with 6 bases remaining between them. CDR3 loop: CASSLMEETQYF. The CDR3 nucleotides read TGTGCCAGCAGCTTAATGGAGGAGACCCAGTACTTC.

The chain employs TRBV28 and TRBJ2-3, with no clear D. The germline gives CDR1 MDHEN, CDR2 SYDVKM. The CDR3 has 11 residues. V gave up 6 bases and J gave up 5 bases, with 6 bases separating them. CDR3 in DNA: TGTGCCAGCAGGTTTAGAGATACGCAGTATTTT. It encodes CASRFRDTQYF.